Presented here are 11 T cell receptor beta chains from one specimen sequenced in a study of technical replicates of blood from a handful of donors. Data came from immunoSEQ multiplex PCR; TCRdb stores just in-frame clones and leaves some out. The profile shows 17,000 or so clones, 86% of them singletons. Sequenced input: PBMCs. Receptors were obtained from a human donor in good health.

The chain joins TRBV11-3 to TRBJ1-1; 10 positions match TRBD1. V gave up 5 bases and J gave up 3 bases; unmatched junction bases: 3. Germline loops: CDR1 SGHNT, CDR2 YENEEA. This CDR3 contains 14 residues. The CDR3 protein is CASSTGQGDTEAFF. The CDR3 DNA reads TGTGCCAGCAGCACCGGACAGGGGGACACTGAAGCTTTCTTT.

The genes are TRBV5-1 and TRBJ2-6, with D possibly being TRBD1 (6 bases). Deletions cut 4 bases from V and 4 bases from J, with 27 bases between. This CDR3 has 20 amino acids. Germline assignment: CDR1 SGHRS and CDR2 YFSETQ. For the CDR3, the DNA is TGCGCCAGCAGCCCCCGTGAGATCTGGGGGCGCTCCTCCGGGGCCAACGTCCTGACTTTC. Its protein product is CASSPREIWGRSSGANVLTF.

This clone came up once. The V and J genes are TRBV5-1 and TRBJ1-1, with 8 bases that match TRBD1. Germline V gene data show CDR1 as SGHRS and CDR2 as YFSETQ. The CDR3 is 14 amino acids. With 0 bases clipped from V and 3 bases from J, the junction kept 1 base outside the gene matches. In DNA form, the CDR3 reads TGCGCCAGCAGCTTGGTGGGACAGGACACTGAAGCTTTCTTT. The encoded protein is CASSLVGQDTEAFF.

The CDR3 bases are TGTGCCAGCAGCCAAAGGGCCCAGCCGGGACTAGAAACAGATACGCAGTATTTT. This codes for CASSQRAQPGLETDTQYF. V and J are TRBV4-2 and TRBJ2-3, with 8 bases identical to TRBD2. With 2 bases clipped from V and 3 bases from J, the junction kept 13 bases outside the gene matches. CDR3 length: 18 amino acids. CDR1 and CDR2 (germline): LGHNA, YNFKEQ.

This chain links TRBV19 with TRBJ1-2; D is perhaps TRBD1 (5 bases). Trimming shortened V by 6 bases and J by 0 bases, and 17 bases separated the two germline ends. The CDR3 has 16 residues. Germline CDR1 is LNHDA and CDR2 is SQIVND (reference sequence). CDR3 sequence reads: CASRTDRGRPNYGYTF. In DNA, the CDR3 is TGTGCCAGTAGGACCGACAGAGGTCGTCCTAACTATGGCTACACCTTC.

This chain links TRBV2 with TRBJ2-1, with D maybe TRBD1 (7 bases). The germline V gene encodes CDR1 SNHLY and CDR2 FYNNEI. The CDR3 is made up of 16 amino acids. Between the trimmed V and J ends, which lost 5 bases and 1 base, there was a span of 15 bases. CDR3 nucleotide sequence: TGTGCCAGCAGTAATTCAGGGGGGAGATCCTACAATGAGCAGTTCTTC. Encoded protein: CASSNSGGRSYNEQFF.

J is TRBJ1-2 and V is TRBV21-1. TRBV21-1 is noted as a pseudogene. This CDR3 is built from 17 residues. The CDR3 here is CASSNRPLDGVDYGYTF. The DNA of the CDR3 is TGTGCCAGCAGCAATCGCCCCCTGGACGGGGTTGACTATGGCTACACCTTC.

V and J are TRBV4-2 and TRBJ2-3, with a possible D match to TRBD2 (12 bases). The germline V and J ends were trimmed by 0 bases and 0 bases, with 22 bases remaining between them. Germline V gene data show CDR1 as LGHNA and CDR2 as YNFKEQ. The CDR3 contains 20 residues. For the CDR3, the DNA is TGTGCCAGCAGCCAAGAAGGGACAGGGGGACTAGCGGGCAGCACAGATACGCAGTATTTT. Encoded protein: CASSQEGTGGLAGSTDTQYF.

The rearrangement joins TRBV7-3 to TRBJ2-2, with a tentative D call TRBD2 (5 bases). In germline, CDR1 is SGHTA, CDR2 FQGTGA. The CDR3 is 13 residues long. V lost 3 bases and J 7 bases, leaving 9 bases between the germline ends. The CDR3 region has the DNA TGTGCCAGCAGCTTCGGGGAAGGCGGGGAGCTGTTTTTT. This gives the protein CASSFGEGGELFF.

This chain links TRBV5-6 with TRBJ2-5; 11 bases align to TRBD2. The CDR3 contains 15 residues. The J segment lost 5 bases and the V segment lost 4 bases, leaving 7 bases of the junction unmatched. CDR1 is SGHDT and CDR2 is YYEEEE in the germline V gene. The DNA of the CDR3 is TGTGCCAGCAGCCCTCTAGCGGGAGGTGGGGAGACCCAGTACTTC. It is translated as CASSPLAGGGETQYF.

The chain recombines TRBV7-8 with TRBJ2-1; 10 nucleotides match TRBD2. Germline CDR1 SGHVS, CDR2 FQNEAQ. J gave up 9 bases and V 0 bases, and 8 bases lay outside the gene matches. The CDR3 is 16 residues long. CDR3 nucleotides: TGTGCCAGCAGCTTAGCGCGTTCTAGCGGGAGTGGTGAGCAGTTCTTC. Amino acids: CASSLARSSGSGEQFF.